The rows below give T cell receptor beta chains drawn from one sample of a study of beta chain features in type 1 diabetes. TCRdb's copy holds only in-frame clones and misses some; the assay was immunoSEQ multiplex PCR. The profile shows around 100,000 clones, roughly 28% of them singletons. The sample was central memory CD4+ T cells from blood. The receptor source for this set is a woman younger than 35 with type 1 diabetes. Each CDR3 is given without its conserved first and last residue.

v_call	j_call	cdr3_aa
TRBV29-1	TRBJ1-5	SVGQGDQPQH
TRBV9	TRBJ2-5	ASSVATGETQY
TRBV6-6	TRBJ2-5	ASSRQETQY
TRBV5-4	TRBJ2-1	ASSLVGGSSYNEQF
TRBV19	TRBJ2-1	ASSRNLGVNEQF
TRBV10-3	TRBJ1-1	AISQGGNTEAF
TRBV13	TRBJ2-3	ASSPGLVPDTQY
TRBV29-1	TRBJ2-1	SAVVGLAGGGEQF
TRBV30	TRBJ2-7	AWADWYSYEQY
TRBV18	TRBJ2-1	ASSALAGGGNEQF
TRBV6-5	TRBJ1-1	ASRHDRGVGEAF
TRBV7-2	TRBJ2-2	ASSQGPSSYGELF
TRBV13	TRBJ1-2	ASSPETGGLYGYT
TRBV18	TRBJ1-1	ASSPMGGESTEAF
TRBV7-2	TRBJ1-5	ASSLGSGPQH
TRBV2	TRBJ1-5	ASSEEPVTEGENQPQH
TRBV5-6	TRBJ2-1	ASSPGERERNEQF
TRBV5-6	TRBJ1-5	ASSRRQGAQPQH
TRBV28	TRBJ2-7	ASRTGAGYEQY
TRBV11-1	TRBJ2-1	ASSSRLAGVANEQF
TRBV28	TRBJ2-1	ASSLQTSGSLPGI
TRBV21-1	TRBJ2-1	ASSKGRDRGYNEQF
TRBV27	TRBJ2-1	ASSLRAGGTTYNEQF
TRBV19	TRBJ2-1	ASSPLLTGKTEQF
TRBV6-1	TRBJ2-1	ASSGGAAYAEQF
TRBV5-4	TRBJ2-7	ASSLPGQGINEQY
TRBV6-5	TRBJ2-5	ASRGQAQETQY
TRBV7-2	TRBJ1-2	ASSPLQGQPGYT
TRBV11-2	TRBJ2-3	ASSILAGGPYVTDTQY
TRBV7-2	TRBJ2-2	ASSSTFGAGELF
TRBV19	TRBJ1-2	ASNYRDTRYGYT
TRBV4-2	TRBJ1-1	ASSQDSWTGGTEAF
TRBV9	TRBJ2-3	ASSVGQRTITDTQY
TRBV11-3	TRBJ1-3	ASSLGLDRGISGNTIY
TRBV5-4	TRBJ1-4	ASSRQGQGEKLF